Following are 28 T cell receptor beta chains from one sample sequenced in a study of blood T cell repertoires in COVID-19. This table comes from immunoSEQ multiplex PCR, and its TCRdb copy is limited to in-frame clones, with some not included. The profile shows 30,000 to 40,000 clones, 85% to 90% of them singletons. Material for sequencing was peripheral blood. The receptors derive from a man aged 60 to 75 with active or convalescent COVID-19.

This chain links TRBV29-1 with TRBJ1-1; a possible D gene is TRBD1 (6 bases). Per the germline V gene, CDR1 is SQVTM and CDR2 is ANQGSEA. With 4 bases removed from V and 0 bases from J, the gap between germline ends came to 9 bases. CDR3 length: 13 residues. This CDR3 reads CSVGGQVNTEAFF. The CDR3 nucleotides are TGCAGCGTTGGGGGGCAGGTGAACACTGAAGCTTTCTTT.

J is TRBJ2-3 and V is TRBV7-9; possible D gene TRBD1, 6 bases. Germline V gene sequence: CDR1 SEHNR, CDR2 FQNEAQ (reference sequence). Trimming left V 2 bases short and J 0 bases short, with 6 bases between. The CDR3 contains 14 residues. CDR3 amino acids: CASSLTGSTDTQYF. The CDR3 coding sequence is TGTGCCAGCAGCTTAACAGGGAGCACAGATACGCAGTATTTT.

This CDR3 reads CASSLSISNSPLHF. CDR3 DNA sequence: TGTGCCAGCAGTTTATCTATTTCCAATTCACCCCTCCACTTT. The chain is built from TRBV28 and TRBJ1-6; unclear D gene. Looked up from germline, CDR1 is MDHEN and CDR2 is SYDVKM. There are 14 residues in the CDR3. V was clipped by 1 base and J by 7 bases, with 8 bases between them.

This chain joins TRBV18 and TRBJ2-4, with no clear D. Germline CDR1 reads KGHSH; CDR2 reads LQKENI. V was shortened by 2 bases and J by 6 bases, with 11 bases between the two germline ends. The CDR3 contains 14 residues. CDR3 loop: CASSPVSEINIQYF. The CDR3 nucleotides read TGTGCCAGCTCACCAGTCAGCGAAATAAACATTCAGTACTTC.

This sequence joins TRBV20-1 and TRBJ2-5, with D possibly TRBD2 on 7 matching bases. The CDR3 covers 14 residues. Germline CDR1 and CDR2: DFQATT and SNEGSKA (reference sequence). Trimming removed 3 bases at V and 5 bases at J, with 16 bases between. The CDR3 reads CSASRGGGLETQYF. The CDR3 DNA reads as TGCAGTGCTAGTAGAGGGGGAGGGCTGGAGACCCAGTACTTC.

The chain is built from TRBV3-1 (or the pseudogene TRBV3-2) and TRBJ2-3; 15 bases line up with TRBD2. Trimming removed 4 bases from V and 6 bases from J; junction bases left unmatched: 5. The CDR3 loop spans 16 amino acids. Germline V gene data show CDR1 as LGHDT and CDR2 as YNNKEL (reference sequence). The CDR3 sequence: CASSLGLAGGLDTQYF. The CDR3 nucleotides read TGTGCCAGCAGCCTCGGACTAGCGGGAGGGCTCGATACGCAGTATTTT.

The chain recombines TRBV5-8 with TRBJ1-1, with a possible D match to TRBD1 (6 bases). Deletions cut 2 bases from V and 11 bases from J, with 10 bases between. The CDR3 covers 11 residues. The germline gives CDR1 SGHTS, CDR2 YDEGEE. CDR3 residues: CASSFYRDAFF. The CDR3 DNA reads as TGTGCCAGCAGCTTTTACAGGGATGCTTTCTTT.

This clone was counted a single time. The chain's CDR3 is CASSYSRDRVTGELFF. The CDR3 DNA reads as TGTGCCAGCAGTTACTCCCGGGACAGGGTCACCGGGGAGCTGTTTTTT. V usage is TRBV6-5 and J usage is TRBJ2-2; 9 nucleotides align to TRBD1. The CDR3 runs to 16 residues. Germline CDR1 and CDR2: MNHEY and SVGAGI. The J segment lost 4 bases and the V segment lost 0 bases, leaving 3 bases of the junction unmatched.

The chain combines TRBV5-1 with TRBJ1-3; no clear D. The length of the CDR3 is 16 residues. V lost 0 bases and J 3 bases, leaving 13 bases between the germline ends. Per germline, CDR1 SGHRS and CDR2 YFSETQ. CDR3 region: CASSLAGTALGNTIYF. CDR3 DNA sequence: TGCGCCAGCAGCTTGGCCGGTACAGCCCTTGGAAACACCATATATTTT.

This clone appeared once. This chain links TRBV7-2 with TRBJ2-1; 12 bases are shared with TRBD2. CDR1 and CDR2 (germline): SGHTA, FQGNSA. V shed 4 bases and J 0 bases; nucleotides not matched to a gene: 7. This CDR3 region has 18 residues. This chain's CDR3 is CASSSRGLAGSSYNEQFF. CDR3 in DNA: TGTGCCAGCAGCTCGCGCGGACTAGCGGGGAGCTCCTACAATGAGCAGTTCTTC.

The V and J genes are TRBV2 and TRBJ1-2; weak D call: TRBD1 (5 bases). Trimming removed 4 bases at V and 1 base at J, with 7 bases between. Germline V gene sequence: CDR1 SNHLY, CDR2 FYNNEI. The CDR3 is 13 amino acids. CDR3 sequence: CASSGQNNYGYTF. The CDR3 DNA reads TGTGCCAGCAGTGGACAGAATAACTATGGCTACACCTTC.

The gene calls are TRBV5-1 and TRBJ2-5, with D tentatively TRBD1 (5 bases). V gave up 1 base and J gave up 0 bases, with 7 bases separating them. The CDR3 covers 14 residues. Germline V gives CDR1 SGHRS, CDR2 YFSETQ. The CDR3 reads CASSLTGHQETQYF. CDR3 sequence (DNA): TGCGCCAGCAGCTTGACAGGCCACCAAGAGACCCAGTACTTC.

The chain employs TRBV19 and TRBJ1-1; D not resolved. Germline V gene data show CDR1 as LNHDA and CDR2 as SQIVND (reference sequence). V lost 1 base and J 3 bases, leaving 9 bases between the germline ends. The CDR3 is 14 amino acids. Here the CDR3 reads CASSIGMGHTEAFF. DNA for the CDR3: TGTGCCAGTAGTATAGGGATGGGCCACACTGAAGCTTTCTTT.

This clone turned up a few times. The genes are TRBV5-1 and TRBJ1-6; maybe TRBD1 (5 bases). This CDR3 contains 15 residues. CDR1 is SGHRS, CDR2 YFSETQ, per germline. Trimming stripped 1 base from V and 8 bases from J, with 13 bases between. Written as DNA, the CDR3 is TGCGCCAGCAGCTTGAGGGCAGGCAGGGATTCACCCCTCCACTTT. Translation: CASSLRAGRDSPLHF.

This chain links TRBV6-6 with TRBJ1-2; D unresolved. This CDR3 region has 14 residues. Germline CDR1 MNHNY, CDR2 SVGAGI (reference sequence). Trimming removed 3 bases from V and 7 bases from J, with 15 bases in between. The CDR3 sequence: CASSYRGAPGGYTF. The CDR3 region has the DNA TGTGCCAGCAGTTATCGGGGAGCCCCAGGTGGCTACACCTTC.

The chain employs TRBV11-2 and TRBJ2-1; no reliable D call. V lost 1 base and J 8 bases, leaving 15 bases between the germline ends. Germline V lookup: CDR1 SGHAT, CDR2 FQNNGV. The CDR3 consists of 15 residues. CDR3 region: CASSLGPPGVHEQFF. The CDR3 DNA reads as TGTGCCAGCAGCTTAGGGCCCCCTGGAGTTCATGAGCAGTTCTTC.

The rearrangement uses TRBV19 and TRBJ2-2, with D maybe TRBD1 (6 bases). CDR1 is LNHDA, CDR2 SQIVND, per germline (reference sequence). The CDR3 length is 16 residues. Trimming stripped 3 bases from V and 6 bases from J, with 17 bases between. CDR3 in amino acids: CASSMRDITGAGELFF. The CDR3 DNA follows: TGTGCCAGTAGTATGAGGGACATAACTGGGGCCGGGGAGCTGTTTTTT.

The chain carries TRBV7-2 and TRBJ2-5; 10 bases are shared with TRBD2. CDR1 SGHTA and CDR2 FQGNSA come from the germline V gene. The V segment lost 5 bases and the J segment 3 bases; nucleotides outside the gene matches: 9. The CDR3 has 16 amino acids. The CDR3 spells CASSPPSGRVEETQYF. The CDR3 DNA reads TGTGCCAGCAGCCCTCCCAGCGGGAGGGTAGAAGAGACCCAGTACTTC.

V gene TRBV3-1 (or the pseudogene TRBV3-2) combines with J gene TRBJ2-1; 7 nucleotides line up with TRBD2. Germline-derived CDR1 and CDR2 are LGHDT and YNNKEL (reference sequence). The V gene end was trimmed by 0 bases and the J gene end by 9 bases; junction bases not matched to a gene: 14. The CDR3 contains 17 residues. DNA of the CDR3: TGTGCCAGCAGCCAAGAGTTAGGGGCGGGAGTCGAGGTTGAGCAGTTCTTC. Translating gives CASSQELGAGVEVEQFF.

The V call is TRBV5-1, the J call TRBJ2-3; TRBD1 agrees at 12 bases. The CDR3 extends over 17 amino acids. The V gene end was trimmed by 4 bases and the J gene end by 1 base; junction bases not matched to a gene: 7. Germline CDR1 reads SGHRS; CDR2 reads YFSETQ. The CDR3 spells CASSVTGTGGGTDTQYF. The CDR3 DNA reads as TGCGCCAGCAGCGTTACCGGGACAGGGGGCGGCACAGATACGCAGTATTTT.

V is TRBV29-1 and J is TRBJ2-1; D unclear. Germline V gene sequence: CDR1 SQVTM, CDR2 ANQGSEA. V gave up 6 bases and J gave up 10 bases, with 10 bases separating them. CDR3 length: 10 amino acids. The CDR3 DNA is TGCAGCGTCTCTGGAGTGGAGCAGTTCTTC. It specifies CSVSGVEQFF.

The genes are TRBV6-6 and TRBJ1-1; D is perhaps TRBD1 (5 bases). The CDR3 sequence is 13 residues long. V was shortened by 3 bases and J by 7 bases, with 12 bases between the two germline ends. CDR1 and CDR2 from the germline V gene are MNHNY and SVGAGI (reference sequence). The CDR3 protein is CASSYPGTHEAFF. CDR3 nucleotides: TGTGCCAGCAGTTATCCCGGGACTCATGAAGCTTTCTTT.

This clone was recorded a few times. The CDR3 region is CASSGRSGSQETQYF. In DNA, the CDR3 is TGTGCCAGCAGCGGCCGTAGCGGGAGCCAAGAGACCCAGTACTTC. The chain joins TRBV4-2 to TRBJ2-5, with TRBD2 matching over 9 bases. This CDR3 comprises 15 residues. The V gene end was trimmed by 5 bases and the J gene end by 1 base; junction bases not matched to a gene: 5. Germline CDR1 LGHNA, CDR2 YNFKEQ.

This chain connects TRBV4-1 to TRBJ2-3; 9 bases agree with TRBD2. V lost 6 bases, J lost 4 bases, and 8 bases stayed unmatched. The CDR3 loop spans 15 amino acids. Germline V gives CDR1 MGHRA, CDR2 YSYEKL. CDR3 coding DNA: TGCGCCAGCAGGGGGGTTAGCGGGAGTGCAGATACGCAGTATTTT. As protein: CASRGVSGSADTQYF.

The chain recombines TRBV5-1 with TRBJ1-1; possibly TRBD1 for D (6 bases). This CDR3 spans 15 amino acids. Germline CDR1 and CDR2: SGHRS and YFSETQ. V was shortened by 2 bases and J by 4 bases, with 15 bases between the two germline ends. DNA of the CDR3: TGCGCCAGCAGCTTACAGGGTCTCGGGGTCACTGAAGCTTTCTTT. As protein: CASSLQGLGVTEAFF.

The chain has TRBV18 and TRBJ1-3; D is possibly TRBD1 (5 bases). The length of the CDR3 is 14 residues. Trimming removed 5 bases from V and 0 bases from J, with 8 bases in between. Germline CDR1 reads KGHSH; CDR2 reads LQKENI. CDR3 DNA: TGTGCCAGCTCAGGGGACTTCTCTGGAAACACCATATATTTT. Translated: CASSGDFSGNTIYF.

The chain recombines TRBV5-5 with TRBJ1-4, with D possibly matching TRBD1 (6 bases). CDR3 length equals 15 residues. V shed 0 bases and J shed 5 bases, with 11 bases lying between them. Per the germline V gene, CDR1 is SGHKS and CDR2 is YYEKEE (reference sequence). The CDR3 DNA reads as TGTGCCAGCAGCTTGGGGGACACCCGGAATGAAAAACTGTTTTTT. It translates to CASSLGDTRNEKLFF.

The rearrangement joins TRBV30 to TRBJ2-5; 8 positions agree with TRBD2. Germline CDR1 reads GTSNPN; CDR2 reads SVGIG (reference sequence). The CDR3 length is 15 residues. J was trimmed by 4 bases and V by 2 bases; bases with no gene match: 9. The CDR3 region is CAWSFSSGIGETQYF. DNA for the CDR3: TGTGCCTGGAGTTTCAGTAGCGGGATAGGAGAGACCCAGTACTTC.